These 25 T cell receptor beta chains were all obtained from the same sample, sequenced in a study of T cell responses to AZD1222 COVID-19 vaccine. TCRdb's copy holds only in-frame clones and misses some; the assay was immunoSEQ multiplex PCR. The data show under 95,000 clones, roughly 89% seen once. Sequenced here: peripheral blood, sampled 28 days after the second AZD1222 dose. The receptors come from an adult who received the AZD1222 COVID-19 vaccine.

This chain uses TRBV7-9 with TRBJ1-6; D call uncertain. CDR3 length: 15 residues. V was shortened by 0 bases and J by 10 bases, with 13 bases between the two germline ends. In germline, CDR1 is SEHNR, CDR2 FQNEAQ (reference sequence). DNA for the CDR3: TGTGCCAGCAGCTTAGCTGGCAGACCTGGGTCACCCCTCCACTTT. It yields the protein CASSLAGRPGSPLHF. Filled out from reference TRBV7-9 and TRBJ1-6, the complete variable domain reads DTGVSQNPRHKITKRGQNVTFRCDPISEHNRLYWYRQTLGQGPEFLTYFQNEAQLEKSRLLSDRFSAERPKGSFSTLEIQRTEQGDSAMYLCASSLAGRPGSPLHFGNGTRLTVT.

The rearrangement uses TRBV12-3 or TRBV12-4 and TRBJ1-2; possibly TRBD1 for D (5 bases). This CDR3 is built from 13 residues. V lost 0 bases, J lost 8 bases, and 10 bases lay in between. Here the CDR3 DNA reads TGTGCCAGCAGTTTAGCGGGGCCTGGGGGCTACACCTTC. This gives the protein CASSLAGPGGYTF.

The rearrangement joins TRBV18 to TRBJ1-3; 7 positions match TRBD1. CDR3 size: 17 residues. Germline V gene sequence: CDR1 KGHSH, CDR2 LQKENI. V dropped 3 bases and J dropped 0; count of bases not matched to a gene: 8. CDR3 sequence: CASSPRDSEFSGNTIYF. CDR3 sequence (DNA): TGTGCCAGCTCACCCCGGGACAGTGAGTTCTCTGGAAACACCATATATTTT.

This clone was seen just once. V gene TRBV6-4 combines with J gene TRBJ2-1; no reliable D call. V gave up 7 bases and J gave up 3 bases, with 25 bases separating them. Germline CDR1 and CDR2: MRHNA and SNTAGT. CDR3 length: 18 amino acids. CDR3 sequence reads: CASNSLRPGRPFYNEQFF. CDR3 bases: TGTGCCAGCAACAGCCTACGCCCCGGACGGCCTTTCTACAATGAGCAGTTCTTC.

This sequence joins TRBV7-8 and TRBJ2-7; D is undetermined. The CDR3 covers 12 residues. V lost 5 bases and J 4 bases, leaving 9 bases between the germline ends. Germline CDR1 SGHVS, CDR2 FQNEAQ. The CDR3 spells CASSRLRYEQYF. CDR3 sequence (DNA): TGTGCCAGCAGCCGGCTTAGGTACGAGCAGTACTTC. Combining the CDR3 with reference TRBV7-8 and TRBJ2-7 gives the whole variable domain GAGVSQSPRYKVAKRGQDVALRCDPISGHVSLFWYQQALGQGPEFLTYFQNEAQLDKSGLPSDRFFAERPEGSVSTLKIQRTQQEDSAVYLCASSRLRYEQYFGPGTRLTVT.

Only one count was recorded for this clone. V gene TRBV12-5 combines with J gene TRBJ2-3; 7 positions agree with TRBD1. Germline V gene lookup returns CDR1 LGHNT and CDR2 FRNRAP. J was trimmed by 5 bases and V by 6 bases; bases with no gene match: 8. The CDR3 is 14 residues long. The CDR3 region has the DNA TGTGCTAGTGGCCTATCCGGGACAGAAGATACGCAGTATTTT. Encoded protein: CASGLSGTEDTQYF.

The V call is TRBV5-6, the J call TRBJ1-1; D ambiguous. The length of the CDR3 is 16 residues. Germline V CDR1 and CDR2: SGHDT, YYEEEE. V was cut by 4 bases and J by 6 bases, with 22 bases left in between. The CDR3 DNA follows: TGTGCCAGCAGCCTAGACTCCGGGTCCATCATGGCTGAAGCTTTCTTT. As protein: CASSLDSGSIMAEAFF.

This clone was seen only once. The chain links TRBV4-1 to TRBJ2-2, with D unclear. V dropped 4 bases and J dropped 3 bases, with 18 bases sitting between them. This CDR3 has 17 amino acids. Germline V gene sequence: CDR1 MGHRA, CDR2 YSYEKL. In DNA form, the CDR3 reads TGCGCCAGCAGCCCAAGTTCGACGCACAGTGACACCGGGGAGCTGTTTTTT. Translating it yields CASSPSSTHSDTGELFF.

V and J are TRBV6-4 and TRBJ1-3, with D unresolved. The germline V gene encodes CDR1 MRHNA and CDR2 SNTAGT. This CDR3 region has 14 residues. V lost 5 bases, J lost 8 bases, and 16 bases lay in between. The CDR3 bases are TGTGCCAGCAGTACGGGCAGCGCGGGAGACACCATATATTTT. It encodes CASSTGSAGDTIYF.

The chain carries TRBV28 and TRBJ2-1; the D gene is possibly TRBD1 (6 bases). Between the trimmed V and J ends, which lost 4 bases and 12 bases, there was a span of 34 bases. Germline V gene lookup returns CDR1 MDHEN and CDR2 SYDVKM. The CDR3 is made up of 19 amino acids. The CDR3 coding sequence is TGTGCCAGCAGTTCCTTCCGACTGGACAGCGCAGCTCCTACAATAGTGCAGTTCTTC. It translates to CASSSFRLDSAAPTIVQFF.

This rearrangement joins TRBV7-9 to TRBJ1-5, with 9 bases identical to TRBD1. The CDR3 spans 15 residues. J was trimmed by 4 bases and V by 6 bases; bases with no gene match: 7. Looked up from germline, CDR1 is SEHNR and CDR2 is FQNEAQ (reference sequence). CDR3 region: CASSRGQGGNQPQHF. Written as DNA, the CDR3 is TGTGCCAGCAGTAGGGGACAGGGTGGTAATCAGCCCCAGCATTTT.

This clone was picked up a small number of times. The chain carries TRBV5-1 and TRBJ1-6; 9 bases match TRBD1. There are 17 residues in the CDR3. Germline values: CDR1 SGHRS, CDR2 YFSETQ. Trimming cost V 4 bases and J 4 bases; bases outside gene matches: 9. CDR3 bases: TGCGCCAGCAGCCAGGGTCCGGGACAGGGATATAATTCACCCCTCCACTTT. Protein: CASSQGPGQGYNSPLHF.

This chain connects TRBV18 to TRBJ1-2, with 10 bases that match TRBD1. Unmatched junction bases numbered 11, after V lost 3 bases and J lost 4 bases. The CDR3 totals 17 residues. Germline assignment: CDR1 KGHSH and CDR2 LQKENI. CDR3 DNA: TGTGCCAGCTCACCCGTAGGTCGGGACAGGGGAAGCTATGGCTACACCTTC. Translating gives CASSPVGRDRGSYGYTF.

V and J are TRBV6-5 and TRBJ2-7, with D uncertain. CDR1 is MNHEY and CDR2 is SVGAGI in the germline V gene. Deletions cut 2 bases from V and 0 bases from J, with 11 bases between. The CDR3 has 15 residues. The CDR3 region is CASSYAGWGSYEQYF. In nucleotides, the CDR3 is TGTGCCAGCAGTTACGCCGGATGGGGCTCCTACGAGCAGTACTTC.

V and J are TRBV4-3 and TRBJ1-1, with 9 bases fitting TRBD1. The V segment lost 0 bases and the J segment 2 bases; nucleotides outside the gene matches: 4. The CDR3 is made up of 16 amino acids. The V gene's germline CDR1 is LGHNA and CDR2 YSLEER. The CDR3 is CASSQDWDRVNTEAFF. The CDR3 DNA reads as TGCGCCAGCAGCCAAGATTGGGACAGGGTTAACACTGAAGCTTTCTTT.

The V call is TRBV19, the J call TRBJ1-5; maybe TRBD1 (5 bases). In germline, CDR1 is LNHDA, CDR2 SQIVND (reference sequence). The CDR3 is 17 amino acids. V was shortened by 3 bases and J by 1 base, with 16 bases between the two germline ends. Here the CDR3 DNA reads TGTGCCAGTAGTATTGATTGGGGCAGACCAAGCAATCAGCCCCAGCATTTT. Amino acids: CASSIDWGRPSNQPQHF.

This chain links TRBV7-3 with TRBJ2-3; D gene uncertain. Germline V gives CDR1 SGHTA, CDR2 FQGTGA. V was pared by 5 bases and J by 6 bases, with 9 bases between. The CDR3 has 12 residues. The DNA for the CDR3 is TGTGCCAGCAGCGTTAGAGGTGATACGCAGTATTTT. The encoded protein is CASSVRGDTQYF.

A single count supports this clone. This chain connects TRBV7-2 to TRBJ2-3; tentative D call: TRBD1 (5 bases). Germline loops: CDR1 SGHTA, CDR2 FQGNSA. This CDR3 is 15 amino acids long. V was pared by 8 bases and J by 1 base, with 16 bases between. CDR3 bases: TGTGCCAGCGCCAGGGCATCCAGCGGCACAGATACGCAGTATTTT. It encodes CASARASSGTDTQYF.

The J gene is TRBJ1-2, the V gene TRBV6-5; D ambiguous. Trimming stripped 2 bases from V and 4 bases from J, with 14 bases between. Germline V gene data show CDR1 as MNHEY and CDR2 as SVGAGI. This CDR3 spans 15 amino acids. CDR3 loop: CASSYLTSRFYGYTF. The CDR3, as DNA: TGTGCCAGCAGTTACCTTACGTCCCGGTTCTATGGCTACACCTTC.

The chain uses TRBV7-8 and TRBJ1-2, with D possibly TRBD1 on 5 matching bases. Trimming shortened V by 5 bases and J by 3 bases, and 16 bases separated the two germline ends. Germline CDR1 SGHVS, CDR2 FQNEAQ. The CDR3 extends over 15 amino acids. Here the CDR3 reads CASSPGGVGYYGYTF. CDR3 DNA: TGTGCCAGCAGCCCCGGGGGGGTGGGTTACTATGGCTACACCTTC.

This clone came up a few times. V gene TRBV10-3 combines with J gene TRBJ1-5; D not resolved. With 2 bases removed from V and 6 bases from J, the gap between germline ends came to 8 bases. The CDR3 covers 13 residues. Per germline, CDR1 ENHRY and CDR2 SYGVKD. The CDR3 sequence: CAISEETFQPQHF. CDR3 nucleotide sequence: TGTGCCATCAGTGAGGAAACTTTTCAGCCCCAGCATTTT.

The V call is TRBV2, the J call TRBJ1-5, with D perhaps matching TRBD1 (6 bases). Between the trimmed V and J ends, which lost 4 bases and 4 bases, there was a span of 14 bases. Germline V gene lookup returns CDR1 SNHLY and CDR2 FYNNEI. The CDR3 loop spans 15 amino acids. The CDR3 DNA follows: TGTGCCAGCAGTGGCCGGGGGACAAATAATCAGCCCCAGCATTTT. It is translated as CASSGRGTNNQPQHF.

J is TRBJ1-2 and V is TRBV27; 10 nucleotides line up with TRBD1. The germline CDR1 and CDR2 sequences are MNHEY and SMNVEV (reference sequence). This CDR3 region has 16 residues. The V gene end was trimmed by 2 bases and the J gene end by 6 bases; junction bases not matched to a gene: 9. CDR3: CASSLEGTGVLDGYTF. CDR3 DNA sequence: TGTGCCAGCAGTTTAGAGGGGACAGGGGTATTAGATGGCTACACCTTC.

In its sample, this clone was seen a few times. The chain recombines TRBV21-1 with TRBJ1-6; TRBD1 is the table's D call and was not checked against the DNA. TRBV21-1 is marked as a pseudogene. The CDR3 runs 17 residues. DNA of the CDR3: TGTGCCAGCAGCGCTAAAGAGCAGGAACTGGATAATTCACCCCTCCACTTT. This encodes CASSAKEQELDNSPLHF.

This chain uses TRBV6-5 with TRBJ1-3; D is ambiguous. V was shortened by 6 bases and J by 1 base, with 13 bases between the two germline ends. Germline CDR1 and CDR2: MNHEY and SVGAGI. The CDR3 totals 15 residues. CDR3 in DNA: TGTGCCAGCAGCCGACTTATCTCGTCTGGAAACACCATATATTTT. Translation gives CASSRLISSGNTIYF.